This T cell receptor (beta chain) was documented in a study of identical twins (dated by TCRdb to about 2016). At the level of the whole study: To test whether fetal clonotypes persist, this study deep-sequenced TCR alpha and beta repertoires from monozygotic twins, from unrelated adults of various ages, and from cord blood. To rule out contamination, replicate twin experiments were performed at different times with different library preparation protocols. Overall study outcomes, separate from this receptor: Because the same donors could not be followed over many years, the conclusions depended on cross-sectional statistical analysis. Fewer insertions were carried by abundant cord blood beta clonotypes; a weaker similar trend was observed in young adult naive repertoires, while no such trend was observed in memory repertoires. Invariant T cells such as MAIT and iNKT could partly confound zero-insertion analyses, although diverse VJ usage argued against such confounding for most clonotypes. Out-of-frame TCR alpha sequences shared between twins showed an excess of low generation-probability sequences compared with coincidental sharing between unrelated individuals. In monozygotic twins, recombination models systematically underestimated out-of-frame TCR alpha sharing, but the models matched the sharing seen between unrelated individuals. In beta out-of-frame sequences, excess twin sharing was weaker, because having fewer shared sequences lowered the signal-to-noise ratio.

The table lists this clonotype with a few counts. The antigen this receptor binds is unknown. Nothing much larger sits one base from this clone, and base qualities are not available. Every donor in the study was a healthy Caucasian. Libraries came from 5' RACE. Sequenced using an Illumina HiSeq 2000. Template switching introduced a universal primer binding site; the final cDNA contained a unique molecular identifier, enabling accurate counting of TCR cDNA molecules. First-strand cDNA for TCR alpha and beta chains was synthesized from specific primers in the conserved constant-segment region. Each cDNA library was double barcoded, with a SMART-Mk sample barcode plus Illumina barcodes, to control for contamination. TruSeq adapter sequences along with Illumina sample barcodes were introduced in two successive PCR steps. The TCR alpha and beta cDNA libraries were sequenced on the Illumina HiSeq platform using custom primers. In the authors' own workflow: Raw reads were processed with MiGEC to extract unique molecular identifiers, and MiXCR was used to determine CDR3 positions. Recombination models were inferred per individual with the repgenHMM and IGoR tools using an EM algorithm. Shared clonotypes were analyzed with the tcR package in R, and sharing was normalized by the product of cloneset sizes. To study raw recombination without the effects of thymic and clonal selection, out-of-frame nonproductive sequences were analyzed. The raw public reads went through TCRdb reprocessing: fastp at Q25, MiXCR clone calling, in-frame beta chains kept. Each entry is one CDR3 protein sequence, shown with its most common DNA and genes. V and J calls and clone size were set by TCRdb, not the authors. For this sample there are 1.5 million to 2 million distinct CDR3 sequences; roughly a third appear just once. The top ten clones comprise 0.27% of the sample.

V has 6 bases trimmed and J has 3 bases trimmed; junction bases matching no gene number 4. CDR1 and CDR2, looked up from the germline V gene, are ENHRY and SYGVKD. Its CDR3 holds 13 amino acids, cysteine through phenylalanine. Just the 39-base CDR3 DNA is kept, in frame starting at base 1. The chain was built from TRBV10-3 and TRBJ2-7; 8 bases in between match TRBD2. This receptor was identified in a newborn girl in good health. Sequences were obtained from cord blood. For the CDR3, the sequence is CAIRGTSNYEQYF. The nucleotide sequence is TGTGCCATCAGGGGGACTAGTAACTACGAGCAGTACTTC.